This paragraph covers one TCR beta chain sequence. What it binds is not known. All the donors were Caucasian adults who lived in Nashville, Tennessee. These data originate in a study of shared clonotypes between healthy human individuals. Across the study: The cohort comprised a couple of women and a few men. Their ages spanned 18 to 49 years. Per donor, three plates held CD4 naive cells, three held CD4 memory, two held CD8 naive and one held CD8 memory. Regarding the study as a whole: Naive subsets generally exceeded memory subsets in estimated richness.

Germline trimming cut 4 bases from V and 7 bases from J; bases unmatched to any gene: 5. This CDR3 contains 16 residues. The germline CDR1 and CDR2 sequences are MDHEN and SYDVKM. Sequenced by immunoSEQ multiplex PCR; TCRdb stores in-frame clones only, minus some. Here the sample spans 2 million to 2.5 million clones, over 85% being singletons. This TCR came from a man aged 18 to 35 in good health. Some clones in this sample may be carry-over from other donors' samples. The chain links TRBV28 to TRBJ2-4; 15 bases match TRBD2. Material for sequencing was naive CD4+ T cells from PBMCs. Subset indicated: CD45RA+ positively selected. CDR3 coding DNA: TGTGCCAGCAGTTCCGGGACTAGCGGGAGGCTGAACATTCAGTACTTC. Encoded protein: CASSSGTSGRLNIQYF.